The sample holds one count of the clone carrying this T cell receptor (beta chain). The sample comes from a study of cytomegalovirus exposure and HLA in healthy donors. Donors in the study were healthy people who gave bone marrow. The PCR was carried out with 60 Vbeta primers and 13 Jbeta primers. TCRdb's table, derived via immunoSEQ multiplex PCR, lists solely in-frame clones and lacks some. The data contain some 100,000 clones, approximately 80% of them singletons. Material: PBMCs. This receptor was taken from a male donor in good health and CMV-seropositive.

The CDR3 sequence is CASSDGHINQPQHF. CDR3 coding DNA: TGCGCCAGCAGTGATGGTCACATCAATCAGCCCCAGCATTTT. This chain connects TRBV10-1 to TRBJ1-5; no definite D call. Germline V gene data show CDR1 as WNHNN and CDR2 as SYGVQD (reference sequence). Trimming shortened V by 3 bases and J by 3 bases, and 9 bases separated the two germline ends. CDR3 length: 14 residues.